The sequence of this TCR beta chain was determined in a study of T cell responses to AZD1222 COVID-19 vaccine. This CDR3 region has 14 residues. Trimming left V 0 bases short and J 4 bases short, with 10 bases between. Germline loops: CDR1 SGHNT, CDR2 YYREEE (reference sequence). Measured with immunoSEQ multiplex PCR; TCRdb has only the in-frame clones, and not every one. The sample has 95,000 to 150,000 clones; roughly 84% are singletons. The chain has TRBV5-4 and TRBJ1-1; the D is unclear. The sequenced sample was peripheral blood, obtained 28 days after the second AZD1222 dose. This TCR was sampled from an adult who received the AZD1222 COVID-19 vaccine. The CDR3 DNA is TGTGCCAGCAGCTTGGTGGGGATCGGCACTGAAGCTTTCTTT. This encodes CASSLVGIGTEAFF.